Shown below are 19 T cell receptor beta chains from a single sample sequenced in a study of blood T cells in healthy people across ages. Alongside a J-beta primer mix, a sample-barcoded 5' primer served in a second PCR lasting about 7 to 12 cycles. TCRdb used MiXCR to reprocess the 5' RACE reads, holding one entry per CDR3 protein. The top ten hold approximately 19% of the sample, which has about 1,000,000 distinct CDR3 sequences, 35% to 50% seen once. Sample: blood. The receptors shown here come from an older woman in good health.

This clonotype has a handful of counts. J is TRBJ2-1 and V is TRBV27, with D possibly being TRBD2 (5 bases). Per the germline V gene, CDR1 is MNHEY and CDR2 is SMNVEV (reference sequence). Trimming took 3 bases from V and 8 from J, leaving 26 bases between them. This CDR3 spans 18 amino acids. The CDR3: CASSFSPKRLLGEDEQFF. In DNA form, the CDR3 reads TGTGCCAGCAGTTTCTCCCCCAAGCGGTTACTAGGTGAAGATGAGCAGTTCTTC.

The V gene is TRBV27, the J gene TRBJ2-1; 9 bases match TRBD1. The CDR3 has 13 residues. Germline assignment: CDR1 MNHEY and CDR2 SMNVEV (reference sequence). The V gene end was trimmed by 4 bases and the J gene end by 10 bases; junction bases not matched to a gene: 5. DNA of the CDR3: TGTGCCAGCAGTTCCCACAGGGGGCAGGAGCAGTTCTTC. Translated, it gives CASSSHRGQEQFF.

This clonotype was observed a few times. The chain employs TRBV6-6 and TRBJ2-5, with 8 bases matching TRBD1. J lost 13 bases, V lost 5 bases, and 9 bases had no gene match. This CDR3 comprises 12 residues. Germline CDR1 and CDR2: MNHNY and SVGAGI (reference sequence). The CDR3 DNA is TGTGCCAGCAGTCCCCGACAGGGGAATCGGTACTTC. It specifies CASSPRQGNRYF.

This clonotype was picked up a small number of times. The rearrangement uses TRBV29-1 and TRBJ2-1; 8 bases align to TRBD1. CDR3 length equals 14 residues. With 6 bases clipped from V and 8 bases from J, the junction kept 12 bases outside the gene matches. Germline loops: CDR1 SQVTM, CDR2 ANQGSEA. The DNA for the CDR3 is TGCAGCGTCGCCTCAGGGGGCACGATCTATGAGCAGTTCTTC. It is translated as CSVASGGTIYEQFF.

In its sample, this clonotype was seen a few times. The chain combines TRBV29-1 with TRBJ2-7, with D perhaps TRBD1 or TRBD2 (5 bases each). Trimming removed 7 bases from V and 6 bases from J, with 22 bases in between. The CDR3 sequence is 14 residues long. The germline V gene has CDR1 SQVTM and CDR2 ANQGSEA. The chain's CDR3 is CSAVLGEWYAEQYF. Written as DNA, the CDR3 is TGCAGCGCCGTATTGGGGGAATGGTATGCCGAGCAGTACTTC.

This sequence joins TRBV6-6 and TRBJ1-5; D not certain. CDR3 length: 16 residues. Trimming removed 7 bases at V and 3 bases at J, with 19 bases between. Germline CDR1 reads MNHNY; CDR2 reads SVGAGI (reference sequence). The CDR3 spells CASTYLLGRYNQPQHF. In DNA form, the CDR3 reads TGTGCCAGCACTTATCTCCTTGGCAGGTACAATCAGCCCCAGCATTTT.

The chain couples TRBV6-5 to TRBJ2-1; 8 nucleotides line up with TRBD2. V was pared by 4 bases and J by 11 bases, with 10 bases of the junction left unmatched. This CDR3 contains 14 residues. Germline values: CDR1 MNHEY, CDR2 SVGAGI. CDR3 amino acids: CASSSRAGASKQFF. The CDR3 region has the DNA TGTGCCAGCAGTTCACGAGCGGGAGCCTCCAAGCAGTTCTTC.

Comments on this clonotype: With a much larger clone just one base away, this may be a read error. The gene calls are TRBV25-1 and TRBJ2-1, with D maybe TRBD1 (6 bases). Germline V gene lookup returns CDR1 MGHDK and CDR2 SYGVNS. CDR3 length: 13 amino acids. Deletions cut 7 bases from V and 10 bases from J, with 17 bases between. CDR3 sequence reads: CASKGQTNYEQFF. CDR3 sequence (DNA): TGTGCCAGCAAAGGACAGACCAATTACGAGCAGTTCTTC.

This clonotype was seen only a few times. This chain connects TRBV2 to TRBJ2-3, with a weak D call TRBD1 (5 bases). CDR3 size: 15 residues. Germline CDR1 reads SNHLY; CDR2 reads FYNNEI. V was clipped by 4 bases and J by 1 base, with 12 bases between them. CDR3 loop: CASSVGRMGTDTQYF. The CDR3 bases are TGTGCCAGCAGTGTGGGGCGGATGGGCACAGATACGCAGTATTTT.

This clonotype was picked up a small number of times. The chain employs TRBV11-2 and TRBJ2-5; 9 positions match TRBD2. V shed 5 bases and J 1 base; nucleotides not matched to a gene: 8. The V gene's germline CDR1 is SGHAT and CDR2 FQNNGV. The CDR3 loop spans 16 amino acids. CDR3 sequence (DNA): TGTGCCAGCAGCCTCAGACTAGCGGAGACCCAAGAGACCCAGTACTTC. Amino acids: CASSLRLAETQETQYF.

This clonotype has more than one count but fewer than ten. The CDR3 region is CSARSDLLYNEQFF. The CDR3 DNA reads TGCAGTGCTAGATCCGACTTACTCTACAATGAGCAGTTCTTC. The rearrangement links TRBV20-1 to TRBJ2-1, with no clear D. V lost 2 bases, J lost 3 bases, and 11 bases lay in between. The CDR3 has 14 amino acids. CDR1 is DFQATT, CDR2 SNEGSKA, per germline (reference sequence).

This chain's CDR3 is CASSLLAPSGANVLTF. DNA for the CDR3: TGTGCCAGCAGCTTACTGGCTCCCTCTGGGGCCAACGTCCTGACTTTC. This chain links TRBV7-9 with TRBJ2-6; D gene uncertain. The germline gives CDR1 SEHNR, CDR2 FQNEAQ (reference sequence). V dropped 2 bases and J dropped 0 bases, with 8 bases sitting between them. The CDR3 extends over 16 amino acids.

The genes are TRBV7-2 and TRBJ2-7, with TRBD2 matching 7 bases. This CDR3 comprises 15 residues. The germline CDR1 and CDR2 sequences are SGHTA and FQGNSA. V dropped 3 bases and J dropped 0; count of bases not matched to a gene: 5. In nucleotides, the CDR3 is TGTGCCAGCAGCTTGATGGCGGGAGTCTCCTACGAGCAGTACTTC. Residues: CASSLMAGVSYEQYF.

The chain employs TRBV27 and TRBJ1-5; D perhaps matches TRBD1 (6 bases). Germline values: CDR1 MNHEY, CDR2 SMNVEV (reference sequence). Trimming pared 6 bases from V and 1 base from J, leaving 19 bases between. The CDR3 loop spans 17 amino acids. The CDR3 sequence: CASSPRTDPLSNQPQHF. The CDR3 nucleotides read TGTGCCAGCAGCCCCAGGACAGACCCTTTAAGCAATCAGCCCCAGCATTTT.

The genes are TRBV11-2 and TRBJ2-3, with TRBD2 matching 8 bases. The CDR3 is made up of 15 amino acids. The ends lost 5 bases at V and 1 base at J; junction bases unmatched: 5. The germline CDR1 and CDR2 sequences are SGHAT and FQNNGV. The CDR3 protein is CASSRGRTGTDTQYF. DNA for the CDR3: TGTGCCAGCAGCCGCGGGAGGACGGGCACAGATACGCAGTATTTT. Based on the CDR3 plus reference TRBV11-2 and TRBJ2-3, the full variable domain is EAGVAQSPRYKIIEKRQSVAFWCNPISGHATLYWYQQILGQGPKLLIQFQNNGVVDDSQLPKDRFSAERLKGVDSTLKIQPAKLEDSAVYLCASSRGRTGTDTQYFGPGTRLTVL.

At least ten counts were recorded for this clonotype. The chain joins TRBV20-1 to TRBJ2-3; 12 bases fit TRBD2. The junction had 14 bases not matched to a gene; V was cut back by 3 bases and J by 4 bases. This CDR3 has 18 amino acids. Germline V CDR1 and CDR2: DFQATT, SNEGSKA (reference sequence). The CDR3 sequence is CSARTSGSSSSVADTQYF. The CDR3 nucleotides read TGCAGTGCTAGGACTAGCGGGAGCTCGTCTTCGGTTGCAGATACGCAGTATTTT.

The chain carries TRBV3-1 and TRBJ2-5; 7 bases fit TRBD1. V trimming: 1 base; J trimming: 9 bases; junction bases outside the gene matches: 20. CDR1 is LGHDT and CDR2 is YNNKEL in the germline V gene (reference sequence). CDR3 length: 18 amino acids. The CDR3 coding sequence is TGTGCCAGCAGCCAAGGCAACCCCGGGACAGTCCAGGGAAGGGCCCAGTACTTC. It specifies CASSQGNPGTVQGRAQYF.

This clonotype has a handful of counts. Written as DNA, the CDR3 is TGCAGCGTTGGCAAGGCTGCGGGACAGGGGAGCCACAATGAGCAGTTCTTC. Amino acids: CSVGKAAGQGSHNEQFF. V gene TRBV29-1 combines with J gene TRBJ2-1; 10 bases map to TRBD1. Losses at the gene ends were 4 bases for V and 5 bases for J; bases not matched to a gene: 14. Looked up from germline, CDR1 is SQVTM and CDR2 is ANQGSEA. The CDR3 length is 17 residues.

V and J are TRBV20-1 and TRBJ2-4; weak D call: TRBD2 (6 bases). The better agreement between TRBJ2-7 and the DNA end casts doubt on the J call. This CDR3 has 15 amino acids. Germline lookup yields CDR1 DFQATT and CDR2 SNEGSKA (reference sequence). In DNA form, the CDR3 reads TGCAGTGCTAGAGATGCGGAGGGGCCCCCCTACGAGCAGTACTTC. This encodes CSARDAEGPPYEQYF.